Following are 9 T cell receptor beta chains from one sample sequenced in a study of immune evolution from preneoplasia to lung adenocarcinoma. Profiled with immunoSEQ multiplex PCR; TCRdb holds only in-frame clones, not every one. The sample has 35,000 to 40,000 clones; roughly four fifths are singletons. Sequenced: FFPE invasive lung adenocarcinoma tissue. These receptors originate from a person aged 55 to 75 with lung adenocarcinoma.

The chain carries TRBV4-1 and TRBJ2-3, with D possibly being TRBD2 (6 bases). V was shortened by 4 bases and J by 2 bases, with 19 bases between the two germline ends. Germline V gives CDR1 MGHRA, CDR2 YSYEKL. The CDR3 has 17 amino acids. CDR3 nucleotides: TGCGCCAGCAGCCGCGAACCTCCGCGGGGAACCACAGATACGCAGTATTTT. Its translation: CASSREPPRGTTDTQYF.

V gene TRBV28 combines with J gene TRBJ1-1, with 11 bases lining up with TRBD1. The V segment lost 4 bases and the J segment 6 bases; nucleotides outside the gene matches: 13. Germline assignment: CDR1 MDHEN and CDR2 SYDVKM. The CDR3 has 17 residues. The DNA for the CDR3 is TGTGCCAGCAGTTCACACCGGGACAGGGGGGGGAAACCTGAAGCTTTCTTT. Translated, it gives CASSSHRDRGGKPEAFF.

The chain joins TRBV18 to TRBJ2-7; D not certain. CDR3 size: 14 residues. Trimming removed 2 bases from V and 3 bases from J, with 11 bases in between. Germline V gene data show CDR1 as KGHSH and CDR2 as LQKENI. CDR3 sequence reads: CASSPIIRNYEQYF. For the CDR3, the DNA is TGTGCCAGCTCACCAATCATTCGAAACTACGAGCAGTACTTC.

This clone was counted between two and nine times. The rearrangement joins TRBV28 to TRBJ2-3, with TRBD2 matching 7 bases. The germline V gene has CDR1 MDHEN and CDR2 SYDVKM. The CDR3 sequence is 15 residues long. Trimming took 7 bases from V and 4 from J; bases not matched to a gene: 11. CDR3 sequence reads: CASTSGRAVSDTQYF. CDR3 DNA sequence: TGTGCCAGCACCTCGGGGAGGGCAGTTTCAGATACGCAGTATTTT.

The CDR3 is CASSRAAVSEAFF. The CDR3 DNA follows: TGTGCCAGCTCGCGTGCCGCGGTCAGCGAAGCTTTCTTT. The chain recombines TRBV18 with TRBJ1-1, with D uncertain. Germline CDR1 reads KGHSH; CDR2 reads LQKENI. Between the trimmed V and J ends, which lost 6 bases and 8 bases, there was a span of 16 bases. The CDR3 extends over 13 amino acids.

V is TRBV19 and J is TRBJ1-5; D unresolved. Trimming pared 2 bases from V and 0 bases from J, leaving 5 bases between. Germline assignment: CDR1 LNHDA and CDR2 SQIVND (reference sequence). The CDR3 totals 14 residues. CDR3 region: CASSIKYSNQPQHF. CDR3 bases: TGTGCCAGTAGTATAAAGTATAGCAATCAGCCCCAGCATTTT.

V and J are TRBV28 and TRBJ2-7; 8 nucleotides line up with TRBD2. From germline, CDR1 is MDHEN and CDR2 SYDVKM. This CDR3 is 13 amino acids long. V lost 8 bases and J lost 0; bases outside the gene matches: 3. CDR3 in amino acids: CASRGGSSYEQYF. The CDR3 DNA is TGTGCCAGCCGGGGGGGTTCCTCCTACGAGCAGTACTTC.

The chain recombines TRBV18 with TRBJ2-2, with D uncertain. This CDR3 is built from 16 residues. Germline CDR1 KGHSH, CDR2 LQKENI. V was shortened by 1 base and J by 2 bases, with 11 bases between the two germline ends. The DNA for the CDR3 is TGTGCCAGCTCACCACAAAGGGTCGAAAACACCGGGGAGCTGTTTTTT. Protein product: CASSPQRVENTGELFF.

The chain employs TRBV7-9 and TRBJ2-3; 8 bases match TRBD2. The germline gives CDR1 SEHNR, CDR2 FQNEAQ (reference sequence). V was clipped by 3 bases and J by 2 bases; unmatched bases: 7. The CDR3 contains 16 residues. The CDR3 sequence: CASSFPRAGATDTQYF. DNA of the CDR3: TGTGCCAGCAGCTTCCCAAGAGCGGGGGCCACAGATACGCAGTATTTT.